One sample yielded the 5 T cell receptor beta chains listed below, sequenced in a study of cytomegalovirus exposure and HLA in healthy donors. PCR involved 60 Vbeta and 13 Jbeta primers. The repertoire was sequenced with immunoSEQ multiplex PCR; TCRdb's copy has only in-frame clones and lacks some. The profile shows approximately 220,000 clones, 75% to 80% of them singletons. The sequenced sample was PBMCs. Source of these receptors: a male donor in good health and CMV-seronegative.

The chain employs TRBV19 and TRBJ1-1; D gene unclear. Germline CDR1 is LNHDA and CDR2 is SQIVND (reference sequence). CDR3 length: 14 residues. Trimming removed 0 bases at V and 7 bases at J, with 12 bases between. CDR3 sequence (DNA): TGTGCCAGTAGTATAGATAGCTCCAGAATTGAAGCTTTCTTT. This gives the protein CASSIDSSRIEAFF.

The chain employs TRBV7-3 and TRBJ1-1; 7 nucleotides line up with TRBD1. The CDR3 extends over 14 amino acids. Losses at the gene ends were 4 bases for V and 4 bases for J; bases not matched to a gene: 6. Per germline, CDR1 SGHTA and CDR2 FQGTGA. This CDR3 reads CASSSTGATTEAFF. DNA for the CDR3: TGTGCCAGCAGCTCCACAGGGGCGACCACTGAAGCTTTCTTT.

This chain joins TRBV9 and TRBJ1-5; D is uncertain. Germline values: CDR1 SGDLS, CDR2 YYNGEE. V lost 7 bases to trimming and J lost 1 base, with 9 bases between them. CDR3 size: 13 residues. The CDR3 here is CASSLESNQPQHF. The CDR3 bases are TGTGCCAGCTCGTTAGAGAGCAATCAGCCCCAGCATTTT.

CDR3 coding DNA: TGTGCCAGCAGCTTATTAGCGGGGGCCTACAATGAGCAGTTCTTC. Translated, it gives CASSLLAGAYNEQFF. The genes are TRBV7-9 and TRBJ2-1, with 9 bases identical to TRBD2. V gave up 2 bases and J gave up 2 bases; unmatched junction bases: 1. This CDR3 has 15 amino acids. Looked up from germline, CDR1 is SEHNR and CDR2 is FQNEAQ (reference sequence).

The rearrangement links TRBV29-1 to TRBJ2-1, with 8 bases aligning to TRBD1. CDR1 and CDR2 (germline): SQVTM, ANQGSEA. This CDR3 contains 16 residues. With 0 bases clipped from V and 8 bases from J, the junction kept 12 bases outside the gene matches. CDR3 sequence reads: CSVEDSGRGLFDEQFF. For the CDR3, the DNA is TGCAGCGTTGAAGATTCGGGCAGGGGGCTTTTTGATGAGCAGTTCTTC.